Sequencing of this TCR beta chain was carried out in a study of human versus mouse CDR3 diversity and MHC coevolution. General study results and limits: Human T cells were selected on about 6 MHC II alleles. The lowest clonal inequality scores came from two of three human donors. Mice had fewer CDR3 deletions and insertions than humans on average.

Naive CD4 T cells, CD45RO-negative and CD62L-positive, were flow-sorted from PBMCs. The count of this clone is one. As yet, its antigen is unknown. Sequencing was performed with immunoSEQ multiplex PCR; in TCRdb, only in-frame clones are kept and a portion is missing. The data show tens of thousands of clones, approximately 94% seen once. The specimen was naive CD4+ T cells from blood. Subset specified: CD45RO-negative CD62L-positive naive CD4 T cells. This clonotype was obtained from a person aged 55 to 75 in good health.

The CDR3 reads CASWGQGLYEQYF. The DNA for the CDR3 is TGTGCCAGCTGGGGGCAGGGTTTGTACGAGCAGTACTTC. The rearrangement links TRBV6-6 to TRBJ2-7, with D possibly TRBD1 on 6 matching bases. The germline gives CDR1 MNHNY, CDR2 SVGAGI (reference sequence). The CDR3 consists of 13 residues. V was shortened by 8 bases and J by 4 bases, with 15 bases between the two germline ends.